The rows below give T cell receptor beta chains drawn from one sample of a study of response to subunit inactivated influenza vaccine. TCRdb fed the RT-PCR reads into MiXCR, producing one record per CDR3 protein. This repertoire shows 400,000 to 650,000 distinct CDR3 sequences, approximately 7.2% found once; its top ten account for around 13%. This specimen consisted of PBMCs from blood, obtained around 2 years after vaccination. These receptors were obtained from a man in his fifties or sixties who received an inactivated influenza vaccine. CDR3s include the opening cysteine and the closing phenylalanine or tryptophan. D genes are given only for firm matches. Expanded clones are given a class, and other clones once, few, many or no size at all.

V: TRBV10-3; J: TRBJ2-3; size: few; D: .; CDR3: CAIRQTGRTDTQYF; DNA: TGTGCCATCAGACAGACCGGTCGCACAGATACGCAGTATTTT
V: TRBV7-9; J: TRBJ2-1; size: few; D: TRBD2; CDR3: CASSRSGTMGNEQFF; DNA: TGTGCCAGCAGCCGGAGTGGGACTATGGGCAATGAGCAGTTCTTC
V: TRBV12-3/TRBV12-4; J: TRBJ2-7; size: few; D: TRBD1; CDR3: CASSRQGFIYEQYF; DNA: TGTGCCAGCAGTCGACAGGGGTTTATCTACGAGCAGTACTTC
V: TRBV12-3/TRBV12-4; J: TRBJ2-2; size: few; D: .; CDR3: CASSLLQVANTGELFF; DNA: TGTGCCAGCAGTTTATTGCAGGTCGCGAACACCGGGGAGCTGTTTTTT
V: TRBV3-1; J: TRBJ2-3; size: .; D: TRBD1; CDR3: CASNTRDREDPQYF; DNA: TGTGCCAGCAACACTCGGGACAGGGAGGATCCGCAGTATTTT
V: TRBV7-8; J: TRBJ1-1; size: many; D: .; CDR3: CASSPFTGKMNTEAFF; DNA: TGTGCCAGCAGCCCGTTCACTGGTAAGATGAACACTGAAGCTTTCTTT
V: TRBV20-1; J: TRBJ2-1; size: .; D: TRBD2; CDR3: CSATRSGSGKHNEQFF; DNA: TGCAGTGCTACGCGTTCGGGGAGCGGGAAACACAATGAGCAGTTCTTC
V: TRBV7-2; J: TRBJ1-1; size: many; D: .; CDR3: CASSRGLRPEAFF; DNA: TGTGCCAGCAGCCGGGGACTGCGCCCTGAAGCTTTCTTT
V: TRBV30; J: TRBJ2-2; size: .; D: TRBD1; CDR3: CAWSRGPGELFF; DNA: TGTGCCTGGAGTAGGGGGCCCGGGGAGCTGTTTTTT
V: TRBV15; J: TRBJ1-1; size: .; D: .; CDR3: CATSPERISEAFF; DNA: TGTGCCACCAGCCCCGAACGGATTTCTGAAGCTTTCTTT
V: TRBV27; J: TRBJ1-1; size: .; D: .; CDR3: CASSLWERGKAFF; DNA: TGTGCCAGCAGTTTATGGGAACGTGGTAAGGCTTTCTTT
V: TRBV4-2; J: TRBJ2-1; size: few; D: TRBD2; CDR3: CASSQARDYLNEQFF; DNA: TGTGCCAGCAGCCAAGCCAGGGACTACCTCAATGAGCAGTTCTTC
V: TRBV30; J: TRBJ2-2; size: few; D: .; CDR3: CAWTPGPAGELFF; DNA: TGTGCCTGGACCCCTGGTCCCGCCGGGGAGCTGTTTTTT
V: TRBV27; J: TRBJ1-1; size: .; D: .; CDR3: CASSLYPGVAEAFF; DNA: TGTGCCAGCAGTTTATATCCAGGGGTTGCTGAAGCTTTCTTT
V: TRBV12-3/TRBV12-4; J: TRBJ2-5; size: .; D: .; CDR3: CASREMSETQETQYF; DNA: TGTGCCAGCAGAGAGATGTCAGAGACCCAAGAGACCCAGTACTTC
V: TRBV10-3; J: TRBJ2-7; size: few; D: TRBD2; CDR3: CAISPGLAGDSFF; DNA: TGTGCCATCAGTCCGGGACTAGCGGGAGATTCTTTCTTC
V: TRBV20-1; J: TRBJ1-1; size: many; D: .; CDR3: CSVLQGATEAFF; DNA: TGCAGTGTTCTCCAGGGTGCCACTGAAGCTTTCTTT
V: TRBV15; J: TRBJ1-3; size: .; D: .; CDR3: CATRDRKAGNTIYF; DNA: TGTGCCACCAGAGACAGGAAGGCGGGAAACACCATATATTTT
V: TRBV28; J: TRBJ2-3; size: .; D: TRBD2; CDR3: CASNPLGGRSTDTQYF; DNA: TGTGCCAGCAATCCCTTAGGCGGGAGGTCGACAGATACGCAGTATTTT
V: TRBV5-1; J: TRBJ2-7; size: many; D: .; CDR3: CASSLISGDEQYF; DNA: TGCGCCAGCAGCTTGATTTCTGGGGACGAGCAGTACTTC
V: TRBV6-2/TRBV6-3; J: TRBJ2-2; size: many; D: .; CDR3: CASSYSRSGELFF; DNA: TGTGCCAGCAGTTACTCGAGGTCCGGGGAGCTGTTTTTT
V: TRBV6-2/TRBV6-3; J: TRBJ2-2; size: .; D: TRBD1; CDR3: CASSLNRGAGGELFF; DNA: TGTGCCAGCAGCCTAAACAGGGGAGCTGGCGGGGAGCTGTTTTTT
V: TRBV29-1; J: TRBJ2-4; size: few; D: TRBD2; CDR3: CSVMGLAGGGDIQYF; DNA: TGCAGCGTGATGGGACTAGCGGGAGGTGGGGACATTCAGTACTTC
V: TRBV10-3; J: TRBJ1-2; size: many; D: .; CDR3: CAISEPLGSYTF; DNA: TGTGCCATCAGTGAGCCTTTGGGAAGCTACACCTTC
V: TRBV10-3; J: TRBJ1-4; size: many; D: .; CDR3: CAISDGPPTNEKLFF; DNA: TGTGCCATCAGTGATGGGCCTCCAACTAATGAAAAACTGTTTTTT
V: TRBV15; J: TRBJ2-1; size: few; D: TRBD1; CDR3: CATSRAGTGVGTFF; DNA: TGTGCCACCAGCAGAGCCGGGACAGGGGTCGGAACGTTCTTC
V: TRBV11-2; J: TRBJ2-7; size: .; D: .; CDR3: CASSTSDGGEQYF; DNA: TGTGCCAGCAGCACCAGTGACGGGGGCGAGCAGTACTTC
V: TRBV20-1; J: TRBJ2-2; size: .; D: .; CDR3: CSAGPGSNTGELFF; DNA: TGCAGTGCTGGCCCCGGGAGTAACACCGGGGAGCTGTTTTTT
V: TRBV4-2; J: TRBJ2-3; size: few; D: TRBD2; CDR3: CASSRDGGRDSAQYF; DNA: TGTGCCAGCAGCCGTGACGGCGGGAGAGATTCGGCGCAGTATTTT
V: TRBV12-3/TRBV12-4; J: TRBJ1-6; size: many; D: TRBD1; CDR3: CASRAAGTGNSPLHF; DNA: TGTGCCAGCAGAGCGGCCGGGACAGGGAATTCACCCCTCCACTTT
V: TRBV7-2; J: TRBJ1-4; size: many; D: .; CDR3: CASSLDRAGEKLFF; DNA: TGTGCCAGCAGCTTAGACAGGGCGGGTGAAAAACTGTTTTTT
V: TRBV3-1; J: TRBJ1-2; size: few; D: TRBD1; CDR3: CASSHDPGQGYGYTF; DNA: TGTGCCAGCAGCCATGACCCGGGACAGGGCTATGGCTACACCTTC
V: TRBV7-2; J: TRBJ2-3; size: .; D: TRBD1; CDR3: CASATGGAGDTQYF; DNA: TGTGCCAGCGCCACAGGGGGCGCAGGGGATACGCAGTATTTT
V: TRBV28; J: TRBJ2-7; size: few; D: .; CDR3: CASSIRQTDYEQYF; DNA: TGTGCCAGCAGCATACGCCAAACCGATTACGAGCAGTACTTC
V: TRBV10-3; J: TRBJ2-3; size: few; D: .; CDR3: CAIRLSSTDTQYF; DNA: TGTGCCATCAGACTGTCTAGCACAGATACGCAGTATTTT
V: TRBV6-1; J: TRBJ2-3; size: few; D: .; CDR3: CASSEAGAGDTQYF; DNA: TGTGCCAGCAGTGAAGCGGGAGCAGGGGATACGCAGTATTTT
V: TRBV3-1; J: TRBJ1-2; size: .; D: TRBD1; CDR3: CASSLVTGGSGYTF; DNA: TGTGCCAGCAGCCTTGTAACAGGGGGCTCTGGCTACACCTTC
V: TRBV20-1; J: TRBJ2-7; size: .; D: .; CDR3: CSASLLRSGLDSYEQYF; DNA: TGCAGTGCTAGCCTGCTGAGATCAGGATTAGACTCCTACGAGCAGTACTTC
V: TRBV20-1; J: TRBJ1-5; size: many; D: .; CDR3: CSAGATLNQPQHF; DNA: TGCAGTGCCGGGGCGACTCTTAATCAGCCCCAGCATTTT
V: TRBV30; J: TRBJ2-6; size: many; D: .; CDR3: CAWGQGWGANVLTF; DNA: TGTGCCTGGGGGCAGGGATGGGGGGCCAACGTCCTGACTTTC
V: TRBV7-2; J: TRBJ2-7; size: .; D: TRBD2; CDR3: CASSLASGFTYEQYF; DNA: TGTGCCAGCAGCTTAGCTAGCGGGTTTACCTACGAGCAGTACTTC
V: TRBV9; J: TRBJ2-3; size: many; D: .; CDR3: CASSVSAHITDTQYF; DNA: TGTGCCAGCAGCGTTTCCGCGCACATCACAGATACGCAGTATTTT
V: TRBV5-1; J: TRBJ2-5; size: many; D: TRBD1; CDR3: CASSLGQGVKETQYF; DNA: TGCGCCAGCAGCTTAGGTCAGGGGGTAAAAGAGACCCAGTACTTC
V: TRBV27; J: TRBJ2-2; size: .; D: TRBD1; CDR3: CASSPWTGVNTGELFF; DNA: TGTGCCAGCAGTCCGTGGACAGGGGTCAACACCGGGGAGCTGTTTTTT
V: TRBV27; J: TRBJ2-3; size: many; D: .; CDR3: CASSLRGAGTQYF; DNA: TGTGCCAGCAGTTTAAGGGGGGCGGGTACGCAGTATTTT
V: TRBV29-1; J: TRBJ2-5; size: many; D: TRBD2; CDR3: CSAAGVGETQYF; DNA: TGCAGCGCAGCGGGAGTTGGGGAGACCCAGTACTTC
V: TRBV7-9; J: TRBJ2-7; size: many; D: TRBD2; CDR3: CASSLSGGRSYEQYF; DNA: TGTGCCAGCAGCTTATCGGGGGGAAGATCCTACGAGCAGTACTTC
V: TRBV24-1; J: TRBJ2-3; size: few; D: TRBD2; CDR3: CATSERGLAALRTDTQYF; DNA: TGTGCCACCAGTGAACGGGGACTAGCGGCCCTTCGCACAGATACGCAGTATTTT
V: TRBV11-2; J: TRBJ2-2; size: .; D: TRBD1; CDR3: CASSLDRQGTGELFF; DNA: TGTGCCAGCAGCTTAGACCGACAGGGTACCGGGGAGCTGTTTTTT
V: TRBV20-1; J: TRBJ2-2; size: .; D: TRBD2; CDR3: CSASRLAGESNTGELFF; DNA: TGCAGTGCTAGTCGACTAGCGGGAGAGAGTAACACCGGGGAGCTGTTTTTT
V: TRBV7-2; J: TRBJ1-3; size: .; D: .; CDR3: CASSPRGELPGNTIYF; DNA: TGTGCCAGCAGCCCGAGGGGCGAACTTCCTGGAAACACCATATATTTT
V: TRBV11-3; J: TRBJ2-3; size: few; D: TRBD1; CDR3: CASSLSQGASDTQYF; DNA: TGTGCCAGCAGCTTATCACAGGGGGCATCAGATACGCAGTATTTT
V: TRBV10-3; J: TRBJ1-1; size: many; D: TRBD1; CDR3: CAIRDRGETEAFF; DNA: TGTGCCATCAGGGACAGGGGGGAGACTGAAGCTTTCTTT
V: TRBV19; J: TRBJ2-1; size: few; D: TRBD2; CDR3: CASSTPPGTSGRPYNEQFF; DNA: TGTGCCAGTAGTACTCCTCCCGGGACTAGCGGGAGACCCTACAATGAGCAGTTCTTC
V: TRBV5-1; J: TRBJ2-1; size: .; D: .; CDR3: CASSFGTPLNEQFF; DNA: TGCGCCAGCAGCTTCGGGACTCCTCTCAATGAGCAGTTCTTC
V: TRBV7-2; J: TRBJ2-7; size: .; D: .; CDR3: CASSTRVAYEQYF; DNA: TGTGCCAGCAGCACCAGGGTTGCCTACGAGCAGTACTTC
V: TRBV2; J: TRBJ2-5; size: once; D: .; CDR3: CASSAGYQETQYF; DNA: TGTGCCAGCAGCGCGGGTTACCAAGAGACCCAGTACTTC